One sample yielded the 30 T cell receptor beta chains listed below, sequenced in a study of blood T cell repertoires in COVID-19. The table came from immunoSEQ multiplex PCR; TCRdb's copy has only in-frame clones and leaves some out. The sample lists around 300,000 clones, approximately 90% seen once, with 3% in the top ten. The specimen was peripheral blood. Receptor source: a woman in her thirties with active or convalescent COVID-19.

The chain joins TRBV14 to TRBJ2-1; TRBD2 agrees at 10 bases. Germline CDR1 SGHDN, CDR2 FVKESK. This CDR3 has 15 amino acids. Trimming took 4 bases from V and 11 from J; bases not matched to a gene: 11. The CDR3 is CASSLSGGHLLQQFF. The CDR3 DNA follows: TGTGCCAGCAGCCTTAGCGGGGGGCACCTCCTGCAGCAGTTCTTC.

V is TRBV29-1 and J is TRBJ1-1; D is unclear. CDR1 SQVTM and CDR2 ANQGSEA come from the germline V gene. Trimming took off 4 bases at V and 0 bases at J, with 9 bases between the two ends. CDR3 length equals 13 residues. The CDR3 bases are TGCAGCGTTGCTCAGAACATGAACACTGAAGCTTTCTTT. Its protein product is CSVAQNMNTEAFF.

V and J are TRBV5-8 and TRBJ2-5, with 16 bases aligning to TRBD2. Trimming at V came to 3 bases and at J to 2 bases, leaving 4 bases not matched to a gene. Germline CDR1 SGHTS, CDR2 YDEGEE. CDR3 size: 17 residues. In DNA, the CDR3 is TGTGCCAGCAGCTCGGGACTAGCGGGGGGGGTTCAAGAGACCCAGTACTTC. Residues: CASSSGLAGGVQETQYF.

This clone has just one count. The rearrangement uses TRBV23-1 and TRBJ2-7, with D perhaps matching TRBD1 (5 bases). TRBV23-1 counts as an open reading frame of uncertain function. Trimming removed 8 bases from V and 2 bases from J, with 16 bases in between. CDR3 length: 14 residues. The CDR3 nucleotides are TGCGCCAGCGATGTACAGGTTAGGCCCTACGAGCAGTACTTC. Protein product: CASDVQVRPYEQYF.

V usage is TRBV6-5 and J usage is TRBJ1-6, with no clear D. Germline V lookup: CDR1 MNHEY, CDR2 SVGAGI. Trimming stripped 7 bases from V and 1 base from J, with 11 bases between. CDR3 length equals 15 residues. The chain's CDR3 is CASISARSYNSPLHF. CDR3 nucleotide sequence: TGTGCCAGCATTAGTGCTAGGTCCTATAATTCACCCCTCCACTTT.

The chain recombines TRBV19 with TRBJ1-2; D is perhaps TRBD1 (5 bases). Trimming stripped 1 base from V and 8 bases from J, with 14 bases between. The CDR3 spans 14 residues. CDR1 LNHDA and CDR2 SQIVND come from the germline V gene (reference sequence). CDR3 region: CASSIATRVGGYTF. CDR3 nucleotide sequence: TGTGCCAGTAGTATAGCTACCAGGGTAGGAGGCTACACCTTC.

This chain links TRBV9 with TRBJ1-2; 9 bases agree with TRBD1. Germline loops: CDR1 SGDLS, CDR2 YYNGEE. This CDR3 has 15 amino acids. V lost 4 bases to trimming and J lost 5 bases; unmatched junction nucleotides: 9. CDR3 nucleotides: TGTGCCAGCAGCACCCGGACAGGGGTCGAATATGGCTACACCTTC. Translated, it gives CASSTRTGVEYGYTF.

Only a few counts were recorded for this clone. The CDR3 nucleotides are TGTGCCAGCAGCCTGGCGGGACAGGCTGGAGCTTTCTTT. This translates into CASSLAGQAGAFF. The chain recombines TRBV28 with TRBJ1-1; 8 positions match TRBD1. Germline V CDR1 and CDR2: MDHEN, SYDVKM. The CDR3 covers 13 residues. V shed 6 bases, J shed 10 bases, and the junction held 10 bases outside the gene matches.

The chain uses TRBV30 and TRBJ1-2; perhaps TRBD1 as D (5 bases). V dropped 3 bases and J dropped 0 bases, with 20 bases sitting between them. Germline CDR1 reads GTSNPN; CDR2 reads SVGIG (reference sequence). The CDR3 totals 17 residues. This CDR3 is CAWRGGRVALANYGYTF. The CDR3, as DNA: TGTGCCTGGAGGGGGGGTCGGGTCGCCTTAGCTAACTATGGCTACACCTTC.

The J gene is TRBJ2-7, the V gene TRBV2; 8 bases map to TRBD2. CDR3 length equals 14 residues. With 3 bases clipped from V and 5 bases from J, the junction kept 6 bases outside the gene matches. The V gene's germline CDR1 is SNHLY and CDR2 FYNNEI. CDR3 amino acids: CASSDAGGAHEQYF. The CDR3 region has the DNA TGTGCCAGCAGTGATGCCGGGGGGGCCCACGAGCAGTACTTC.

The CDR3 DNA sequence: TGCGCCAGCAGCCAAATAGCGGGGGGAACCCACGAGCAGTACTTC. It encodes CASSQIAGGTHEQYF. The rearrangement joins TRBV4-3 to TRBJ2-7, with 10 nucleotides matching TRBD2. Unmatched junction bases numbered 6, after V lost 2 bases and J lost 5 bases. Germline V lookup: CDR1 LGHNA, CDR2 YSLEER. This CDR3 comprises 15 residues.

The chain uses TRBV4-3 and TRBJ1-6; TRBD1 might be the D (5 bases). CDR1 is LGHNA, CDR2 YSLEER, per germline. The CDR3 totals 13 residues. V dropped 5 bases and J dropped 8 bases, with 10 bases sitting between them. Written as DNA, the CDR3 is TGCGCCAGCAGCAGATGGGGGGATTCACCCCTCCACTTT. It specifies CASSRWGDSPLHF.

This clone appeared once. This chain connects TRBV7-2 to TRBJ2-3; no clear D gene. The CDR3 totals 15 residues. With 1 base removed from V and 2 bases from J, the gap between germline ends came to 10 bases. Germline loops: CDR1 SGHTA, CDR2 FQGNSA. CDR3 residues: CASSLVRLNTDTQYF. In DNA form, the CDR3 reads TGTGCCAGCAGCTTAGTGAGGTTGAACACAGATACGCAGTATTTT.

The chain uses TRBV19 and TRBJ1-2, with TRBD1 matching over 7 bases. This CDR3 contains 13 residues. V lost 5 bases to trimming and J lost 3 bases; unmatched junction nucleotides: 3. The V gene's germline CDR1 is LNHDA and CDR2 SQIVND (reference sequence). The CDR3 sequence: CASSRDSYYGYTF. The DNA for the CDR3 is TGTGCCAGTAGTCGGGACAGCTACTATGGCTACACCTTC.

The chain links TRBV11-1 to TRBJ2-1; TRBD1 might be the D (8 bases). V was clipped by 5 bases and J by 6 bases, with 17 bases between them. CDR3 size: 15 residues. The germline gives CDR1 SGHAT, CDR2 FQDESV (reference sequence). CDR3 bases: TGTGCCAGCAGCCAGGGGGCGGGGGTCCCCAATGAGCAGTTCTTC. Translation gives CASSQGAGVPNEQFF.

V is TRBV6-2 or TRBV6-3 and J is TRBJ1-4; D remains unclear. Trimming took off 2 bases at V and 2 bases at J, with 9 bases between the two ends. Germline V lookup: CDR1 MNHEY, CDR2 SVGEGT. The CDR3 consists of 15 residues. CDR3 residues: CASSYGRRTNEKLFF. CDR3 DNA: TGTGCCAGCAGTTACGGTCGGCGGACTAATGAAAAACTGTTTTTT.

The gene calls are TRBV9 and TRBJ1-1, with D perhaps TRBD1 (6 bases). Germline CDR1 SGDLS, CDR2 YYNGEE. CDR3 size: 15 residues. The ends were cut back, 5 bases at V and 1 base at J, with 15 bases in the middle. CDR3 residues: CASSSGQFSNTEAFF. The CDR3 DNA sequence: TGTGCCAGCAGTTCCGGACAGTTTTCGAACACTGAAGCTTTCTTT. The complete variable domain, with remaining parts taken from reference TRBV9 and TRBJ1-1, reads DSGVTQTPKHLITATGQRVTLRCSPRSGDLSVYWYQQSLDQGLQFLIQYYNGEERAKGNILERFSAQQFPDLHSELNLSSLELGDSALYFCASSSGQFSNTEAFFGQGTRLTVV.

J is TRBJ2-5 and V is TRBV5-5, with 7 bases that match TRBD2. V gave up 3 bases and J gave up 5 bases; unmatched junction bases: 19. The germline V gene encodes CDR1 SGHKS and CDR2 YYEKEE (reference sequence). CDR3 length: 18 amino acids. CDR3 nucleotides: TGTGCCAGCAGCTCCTACTTACTAGCGAGTGGTTCGTTTGAGACCCAGTACTTC. Amino acid sequence: CASSSYLLASGSFETQYF. Using reference TRBV5-5 and TRBJ2-5 for the parts outside the CDR3, the full variable domain is DAGVTQSPTHLIKTRGQQVTLRCSPISGHKSVSWYQQVLGQGPQFIFQYYEKEERGRGNFPDRFSARQFPNYSSELNVNALLLGDSALYLCASSSYLLASGSFETQYFGPGTRLLVL.

This clone was seen more than once but under ten times. This rearrangement joins TRBV2 to TRBJ1-5, with TRBD1 matching 7 bases. Trimming took 2 bases from V and 5 from J; bases not matched to a gene: 12. The V gene's germline CDR1 is SNHLY and CDR2 FYNNEI. There are 17 residues in the CDR3. The chain's CDR3 is CASSELAGGRKYQPQHF. The CDR3 nucleotides are TGTGCCAGCAGTGAATTGGCAGGGGGGAGAAAGTATCAGCCCCAGCATTTT. The complete variable domain, with remaining parts taken from reference TRBV2 and TRBJ1-5, reads EPEVTQTPSHQVTQMGQEVILRCVPISNHLYFYWYRQILGQKVEFLVSFYNNEISEKSEIFDDQFSVERPDGSNFTLKIRSTKLEDSAMYFCASSELAGGRKYQPQHFGDGTRLSIL.

This rearrangement joins TRBV10-1 to TRBJ1-1, with TRBD1 as a possible D gene (5 bases). In germline, CDR1 is WNHNN, CDR2 SYGVQD (reference sequence). The CDR3 sequence is 13 residues long. Trimming cost V 7 bases and J 5 bases, with 14 bases left between them. The CDR3 loop reads CASTAGLTTEAFF. The CDR3 nucleotides are TGCGCCAGCACCGCAGGGTTAACGACTGAAGCTTTCTTT.

J is TRBJ1-5 and V is TRBV28; D is ambiguous. Germline assignment: CDR1 MDHEN and CDR2 SYDVKM. V was shortened by 4 bases and J by 4 bases, with 11 bases between the two germline ends. The CDR3 runs 14 residues. CDR3 coding DNA: TGTGCCAGCAGTTCCGGGAACCAAAATCAGCCCCAGCATTTT. The encoded protein is CASSSGNQNQPQHF.

The chain uses TRBV7-2 and TRBJ1-1, with D tentatively TRBD1 (5 bases). CDR1 is SGHTA, CDR2 FQGNSA, per germline. There are 16 residues in the CDR3. V lost 1 base and J lost 3, with 15 bases in between. The CDR3, as DNA: TGTGCCAGCAGCTTAGGGGGACTAAGGGCGGACACTGAAGCTTTCTTT. Translation gives CASSLGGLRADTEAFF.

This rearrangement joins TRBV29-1 to TRBJ1-5; 7 bases match TRBD1. V was clipped by 3 bases and J by 3 bases; unmatched bases: 8. The CDR3 is 15 residues long. Germline-derived CDR1 and CDR2 are SQVTM and ANQGSEA. The CDR3 region is CSVDRGTDNNQPQHF. CDR3 coding DNA: TGCAGCGTTGATAGGGGGACAGATAACAATCAGCCCCAGCATTTT.

The V call is TRBV5-1, the J call TRBJ2-7; 10 nucleotides match TRBD2. The CDR3 is 17 residues long. Germline V gene data show CDR1 as SGHRS and CDR2 as YFSETQ. J lost 3 bases, V lost 0 bases, and 9 bases had no gene match. The chain's CDR3 is CASSLGFGSGGFYEQYF. DNA for the CDR3: TGCGCCAGCAGCTTGGGGTTCGGTAGCGGGGGGTTCTACGAGCAGTACTTC.

This chain connects TRBV28 to TRBJ1-5; D is undetermined. With 7 bases removed from V and 3 bases from J, the gap between germline ends came to 16 bases. CDR1 is MDHEN, CDR2 SYDVKM, per germline. CDR3 length equals 15 residues. The CDR3 DNA sequence: TGTGCCAGCACCCTGACATCGCGTGACAATCAGCCCCAGCATTTT. Its protein is CASTLTSRDNQPQHF.

J is TRBJ2-7 and V is TRBV7-2; 8 positions agree with TRBD2. From germline, CDR1 is SGHTA and CDR2 FQGNSA. The CDR3 loop spans 15 amino acids. V shed 0 bases, J shed 4 bases, and the junction held 5 bases outside the gene matches. The CDR3 reads CASSLARGAPYEQYF. The CDR3 nucleotides are TGTGCCAGCAGCTTAGCGCGGGGGGCCCCGTACGAGCAGTACTTC.

Details on this clone: The identical CDR3 is also encoded by other nucleotide sequences in the sample. The CDR3 nucleotides read TGCGCCAGCAGCCGGGGACAGGGAGACACTGAAGCTTTCTTT. As protein: CASSRGQGDTEAFF. The rearrangement links TRBV5-1 to TRBJ1-1, with 9 positions matching TRBD1. V was pared by 4 bases and J by 3 bases, with 4 bases of the junction left unmatched. Germline-derived CDR1 and CDR2 are SGHRS and YFSETQ. The CDR3 runs 14 residues.

The chain carries TRBV29-1 and TRBJ1-5; D ambiguous. The germline CDR1 and CDR2 sequences are SQVTM and ANQGSEA. The CDR3 has 14 amino acids. The V end was cut by 4 bases, the J end by 9 bases, with 19 bases between. The CDR3 coding sequence is TGCAGCGTTGGAGATGGACGGGGTCCTAGGCCCCAGCATTTT. Translation gives CSVGDGRGPRPQHF.

CDR3 sequence (DNA): TGTGCCAGCAGCTTAGCCGGGACAGGGAACACCATATATTTT. It yields the protein CASSLAGTGNTIYF. This chain uses TRBV11-2 with TRBJ1-3; 9 bases fit TRBD1. The length of the CDR3 is 14 residues. After removal of 1 base from V and 7 bases from J, the junction contained 2 bases not matched to a gene. Germline V lookup: CDR1 SGHAT, CDR2 FQNNGV.

V usage is TRBV7-2 and J usage is TRBJ2-7; 13 bases align to TRBD2. Germline V gene data show CDR1 as SGHTA and CDR2 as FQGNSA. Trimming cost V 3 bases and J 6 bases; bases outside gene matches: 5. The CDR3 is 15 amino acids. CDR3 nucleotide sequence: TGTGCCAGCAGCTTGGCCGGGACTAGCGGGGCCGAGCAGTACTTC. It yields the protein CASSLAGTSGAEQYF.